Sequencing of this TCR beta chain was carried out in a study of T cells in Graves' hyperthyroidism and ophthalmopathy. General observations from the study: A 13 V-J model separated ophthalmopathy from stable hyperthyroidism. Most thyroid-expanded clonotypes above 0.001 were also found in blood.

Those patients with uncontrolled infection, other autoimmune disease, pregnancy or lactation were excluded. This clonotype was seen ten or more times. Its antigen is unidentified. CDR1 and CDR2 from the germline V gene are SGHTA and FQGNSA. Between the trimmed V and J ends, which lost 5 bases and 4 bases, there was a span of 15 bases. The CDR3 length is 14 residues. TCR beta CDR3 regions were amplified from RNA transcripts. First-round RT-PCR targeting the TCR CDR3 was performed with the HTBI primer set. TCRdb reprocessed the multiplex PCR reads with MiXCR, giving one entry per CDR3 protein. Of about 290,000 distinct CDR3 sequences listed, roughly 15% are singletons.

The sequence was obtained from a woman aged 45-65 years with Graves' hyperthyroidism that later progressed to Graves' ophthalmopathy. The V call is TRBV7-2, the J call TRBJ2-7; tentatively, D is TRBD1 (6 bases). Sequencing used blood. This CDR3 reads CASSLGWGLYEQYF. In nucleotides, the CDR3 is TGTGCCAGCAGCCTTGGTTGGGGGCTGTACGAGCAGTACTTC. Full variable domain (missing parts from reference TRBV7-2 and TRBJ2-7): GAGVSQSPSNKVTEKGKDVELRCDPISGHTALYWYRQSLGQGLEFLIYFQGNSAPDKSGLPSDRFSAERTGGSVSTLTIQRTQQEDSAVYLCASSLGWGLYEQYFGPGTRLTVT.